These T cell receptor beta chains were read from a single sample in a study of identifying expanded T cells in peripheral blood. Sequencing was performed with immunoSEQ multiplex PCR; in TCRdb, only in-frame clones are kept and a portion is missing. This table has about 94,000 clones, approximately 85% appearing once. Sequencing was carried out using blood. Source of these receptors: a person aged 18 to 69 in good health. The CDR3 runs from the conserved cysteine through the conserved F or W. The order of the fields is D gene, V gene, J gene, CDR3 DNA, CDR3 protein. A D gene is named only where the DNA matches it firmly.

d_gene: TRBD2; v_gene: TRBV9; j_gene: TRBJ2-1; CDR3nt: TGTGCCAGCAGCAAGACTAGCGGGGTAACTTACAATGAGCAGTTCTTC; CDR3aa: CASSKTSGVTYNEQFF
d_gene: -; v_gene: TRBV19; j_gene: TRBJ1-2; CDR3nt: TGTGCCAGTAGTTTAGCAACTGCCGCCTATGGCTACACCTTC; CDR3aa: CASSLATAAYGYTF
d_gene: -; v_gene: TRBV4-3; j_gene: TRBJ1-1; CDR3nt: TGCGCCAGCAGCCTGACACAGAACACTGAAGCTTTCTTT; CDR3aa: CASSLTQNTEAFF
d_gene: TRBD1; v_gene: TRBV30; j_gene: TRBJ1-2; CDR3nt: TGTGCCTGGAGTGTAGGGGGCTTCTATGGCTACACCTTC; CDR3aa: CAWSVGGFYGYTF
d_gene: -; v_gene: TRBV19; j_gene: TRBJ2-7; CDR3nt: TGTGCCAGTAGCCCTCGGGACCACCTACGTTTGGTGCAGTACTTC; CDR3aa: CASSPRDHLRLVQYF
d_gene: -; v_gene: TRBV4-2; j_gene: TRBJ2-3; CDR3nt: TGTGCCAGCAGACCTAATTCGGGGGCGCGCACAGATACGCAGTATTTT; CDR3aa: CASRPNSGARTDTQYF
d_gene: -; v_gene: TRBV18; j_gene: TRBJ2-2; CDR3nt: TGTGCCAGCTCACCACCCCAGAACACCGGGGAGCTGTTTTTT; CDR3aa: CASSPPQNTGELFF
d_gene: -; v_gene: TRBV29-1; j_gene: TRBJ1-2; CDR3nt: TGCAGCGTTGGGGCGGGGGGTCATTACTATGGCTACACCTTC; CDR3aa: CSVGAGGHYYGYTF
d_gene: -; v_gene: TRBV14; j_gene: TRBJ2-2; CDR3nt: TGTGCCAGCAGCCAGTCCAGAGGAGGCACCGGGGAGCTGTTTTTT; CDR3aa: CASSQSRGGTGELFF
d_gene: TRBD1; v_gene: TRBV7-3; j_gene: TRBJ1-2; CDR3nt: TGTGCCAGCAGCTCCGGCGGACAGGGGGCAAGCTATGGCTACACCTTC; CDR3aa: CASSSGGQGASYGYTF
d_gene: -; v_gene: TRBV13; j_gene: TRBJ1-1; CDR3nt: TGTGCCAGCAGCCCCGGGAGGACTGAAGCTTTCTTT; CDR3aa: CASSPGRTEAFF
d_gene: -; v_gene: TRBV6-5; j_gene: TRBJ1-2; CDR3nt: TGTGCCGCCCGGTGGGGGGACTATGGCTACACCTTC; CDR3aa: CAARWGDYGYTF
d_gene: -; v_gene: TRBV19; j_gene: TRBJ1-2; CDR3nt: TGTGCCAGTAGTACCCTGCCAGGCGGCTATGGCTACACCTTC; CDR3aa: CASSTLPGGYGYTF
d_gene: -; v_gene: TRBV2; j_gene: TRBJ1-5; CDR3nt: TGTGCCAGCAGTGGAATGGGCCAGTACAATGGTCAGCCCCAGCATTTT; CDR3aa: CASSGMGQYNGQPQHF
d_gene: -; v_gene: TRBV7-8; j_gene: TRBJ2-6; CDR3nt: TGTGCCAGCAGCTTAGGATCGTGGGGGATTGGGGCCAACGTCCTGACTTTC; CDR3aa: CASSLGSWGIGANVLTF
d_gene: -; v_gene: TRBV19; j_gene: TRBJ1-5; CDR3nt: TGTGCCACCAAACGCGGACAGAATCAGCCCCAGCATTTT; CDR3aa: CATKRGQNQPQHF